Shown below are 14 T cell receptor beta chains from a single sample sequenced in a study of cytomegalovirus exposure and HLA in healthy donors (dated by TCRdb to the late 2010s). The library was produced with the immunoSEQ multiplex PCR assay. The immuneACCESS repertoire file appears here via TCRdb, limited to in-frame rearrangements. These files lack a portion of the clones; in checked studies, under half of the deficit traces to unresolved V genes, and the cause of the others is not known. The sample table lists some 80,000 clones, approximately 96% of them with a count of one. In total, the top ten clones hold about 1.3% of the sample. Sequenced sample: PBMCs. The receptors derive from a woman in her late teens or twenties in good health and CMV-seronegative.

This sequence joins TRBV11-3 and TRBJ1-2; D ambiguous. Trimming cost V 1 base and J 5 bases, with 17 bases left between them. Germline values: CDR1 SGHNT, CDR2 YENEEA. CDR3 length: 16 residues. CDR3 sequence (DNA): TGTGCCAGCAGCTTAGGTAACCTCGGAGCAGATTATGGCTACACCTTC. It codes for CASSLGNLGADYGYTF.

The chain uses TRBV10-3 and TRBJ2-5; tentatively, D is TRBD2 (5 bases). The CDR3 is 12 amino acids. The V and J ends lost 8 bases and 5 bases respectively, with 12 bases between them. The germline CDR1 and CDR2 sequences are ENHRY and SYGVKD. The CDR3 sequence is CAIGSFQETQYF. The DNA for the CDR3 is TGTGCCATCGGGAGCTTCCAGGAGACCCAGTACTTC.

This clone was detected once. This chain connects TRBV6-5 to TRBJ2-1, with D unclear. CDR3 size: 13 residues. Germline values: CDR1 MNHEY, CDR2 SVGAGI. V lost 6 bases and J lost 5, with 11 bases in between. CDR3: CASSRDSNNEQFF. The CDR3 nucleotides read TGTGCCAGCAGCAGAGACTCGAACAATGAGCAGTTCTTC.

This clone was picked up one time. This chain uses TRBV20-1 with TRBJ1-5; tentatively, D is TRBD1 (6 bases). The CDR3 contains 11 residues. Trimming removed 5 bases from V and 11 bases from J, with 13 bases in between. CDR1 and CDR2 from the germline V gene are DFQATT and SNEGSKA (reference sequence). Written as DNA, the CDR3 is TGCAGTGCTCCGAGTGACAGGACCCAGCATTTT. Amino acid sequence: CSAPSDRTQHF.

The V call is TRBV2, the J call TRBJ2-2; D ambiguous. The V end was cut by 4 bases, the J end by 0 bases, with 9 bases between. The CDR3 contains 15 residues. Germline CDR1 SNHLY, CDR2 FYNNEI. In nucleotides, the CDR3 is TGTGCCAGCAGTGTTGGCAGTCCGAACACCGGGGAGCTGTTTTTT. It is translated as CASSVGSPNTGELFF. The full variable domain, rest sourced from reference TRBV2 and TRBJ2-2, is EPEVTQTPSHQVTQMGQEVILRCVPISNHLYFYWYRQILGQKVEFLVSFYNNEISEKSEIFDDQFSVERPDGSNFTLKIRSTKLEDSAMYFCASSVGSPNTGELFFGEGSRLTVL.

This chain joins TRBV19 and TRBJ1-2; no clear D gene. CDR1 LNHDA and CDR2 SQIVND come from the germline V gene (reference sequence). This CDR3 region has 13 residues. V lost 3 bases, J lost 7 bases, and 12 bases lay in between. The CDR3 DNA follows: TGTGCCAGTAGTATTGACTGGATCTCTGGCTACACCTTC. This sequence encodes CASSIDWISGYTF.

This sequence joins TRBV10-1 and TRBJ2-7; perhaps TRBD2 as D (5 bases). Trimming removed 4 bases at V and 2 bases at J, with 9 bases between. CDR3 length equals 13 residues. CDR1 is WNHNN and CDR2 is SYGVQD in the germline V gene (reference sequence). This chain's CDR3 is CASSAGNAYEQYF. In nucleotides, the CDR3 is TGCGCCAGCAGTGCGGGAAACGCCTACGAGCAGTACTTC.

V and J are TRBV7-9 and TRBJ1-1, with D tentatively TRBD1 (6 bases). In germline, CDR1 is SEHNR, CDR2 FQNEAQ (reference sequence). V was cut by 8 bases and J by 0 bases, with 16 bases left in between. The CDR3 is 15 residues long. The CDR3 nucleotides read TGTGCCAGCTCCGAACAGGGTATCATGAACACTGAAGCTTTCTTT. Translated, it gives CASSEQGIMNTEAFF.

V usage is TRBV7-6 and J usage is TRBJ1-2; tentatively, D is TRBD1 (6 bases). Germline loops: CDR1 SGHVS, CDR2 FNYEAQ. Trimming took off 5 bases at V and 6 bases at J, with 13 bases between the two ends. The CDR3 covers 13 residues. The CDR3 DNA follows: TGTGCCAGCAGCGTGGCCCGGGACAATGGCTACACCTTC. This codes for CASSVARDNGYTF.

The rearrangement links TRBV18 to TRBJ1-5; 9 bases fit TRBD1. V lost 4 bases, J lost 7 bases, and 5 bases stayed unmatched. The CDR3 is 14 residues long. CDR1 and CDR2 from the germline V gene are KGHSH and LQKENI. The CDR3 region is CASSLGQGIQPQHF. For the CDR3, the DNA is TGTGCCAGCTCACTGGGACAGGGTATCCAGCCCCAGCATTTT.

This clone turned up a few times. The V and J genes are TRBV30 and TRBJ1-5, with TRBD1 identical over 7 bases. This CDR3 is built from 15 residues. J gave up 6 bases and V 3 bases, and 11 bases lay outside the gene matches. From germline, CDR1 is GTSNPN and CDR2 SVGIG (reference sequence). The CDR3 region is CAWSRGGTEGQPQHF. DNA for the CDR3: TGTGCCTGGAGCCGAGGTGGGACAGAGGGTCAGCCCCAGCATTTT.

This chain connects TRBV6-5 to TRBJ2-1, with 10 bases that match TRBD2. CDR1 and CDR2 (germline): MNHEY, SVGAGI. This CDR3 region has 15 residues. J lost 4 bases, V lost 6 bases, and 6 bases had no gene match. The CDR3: CASSIGLAEYNEQFF. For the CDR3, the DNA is TGTGCCAGCAGCATCGGACTAGCGGAGTACAATGAGCAGTTCTTC.

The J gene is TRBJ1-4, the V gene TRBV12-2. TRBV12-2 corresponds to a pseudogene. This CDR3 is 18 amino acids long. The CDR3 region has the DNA TGTGCAAGTCGCCTCCGGACGGAGGAGCCTAGGGTTAATGAAAAACTGTTTTTT. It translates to CASRLRTEEPRVNEKLFF.

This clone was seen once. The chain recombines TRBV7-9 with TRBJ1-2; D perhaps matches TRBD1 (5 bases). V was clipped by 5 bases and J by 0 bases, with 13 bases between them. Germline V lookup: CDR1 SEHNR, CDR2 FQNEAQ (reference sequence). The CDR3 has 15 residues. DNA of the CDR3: TGTGCCAGCAGCAGTACCAGGGCTTCTAACTATGGCTACACCTTC. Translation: CASSSTRASNYGYTF.